Listed below are T cell receptor beta chains from one sample, sequenced in a study of blood T cell repertoires in COVID-19. This table comes from immunoSEQ multiplex PCR, and its TCRdb copy is limited to in-frame clones, with some not included. This table has around 320,000 clones, roughly 86% appearing once. The sample was peripheral blood. These receptors were obtained from a woman between 25 and 40 years old with COVID-19, enrolled during active disease. Both conserved end residues are part of each CDR3. The size of a clone is reported for some rows only, either as once, few or many, or as a class for expanded clones.

TRBJ1-4 NA TRBV15 CATSRERGSNEKLFF
TRBJ2-1 NA TRBV11-2 CASSKLGGLVGNEQFF
TRBJ1-6 NA TRBV5-1 CASRIGAASGNSPLHF
TRBJ1-4 few TRBV12-1 CASSLGGGFNEKLFF
TRBJ1-2 NA TRBV21-1 CASSKAPPGHGYTF
TRBJ1-6 few TRBV19 CASSKADWETSPLHF
TRBJ2-5 NA TRBV19 CASSSDRGETQYF
TRBJ2-5 NA TRBV28 CASSFPPLAGGLIQETQYF
TRBJ2-3 NA TRBV7-9 CASTPLRASTQYF
TRBJ2-7 NA TRBV28 CASSLFGTGNDEQYF
TRBJ1-3 NA TRBV25-1 CASGSGNTIYF